These T cell receptor beta chains were read from a single sample in a study of T cell clones after liver transplantation. Libraries were prepared by immunoSEQ multiplex PCR; TCRdb keeps only in-frame clonotypes and omits some of them. Of roughly 2,000 clones in the sample, over 25% were seen once. Antigens for these TCRs are unknown. Specimen: CD8+ T cells from cultured PBMCs. These TCRs come from a human patient who received a liver transplant. Some T cells may have originated in the graft donor. Both conserved end residues are part of each CDR3. A D gene is named only where the DNA matches it firmly. Not every row has a clone size; where given, it reads once, few, many or a size class.

v_call: TRBV4-1
d_call: -
j_call: TRBJ1-2
clone_size: -
cdr3_aa: CASSYNTQNRKTYGYTF
cdr3_nt: TGCGCCAGCAGCTATAACACCCAGAACCGAAAGACCTATGGCTACACCTTC

v_call: TRBV28
d_call: -
j_call: TRBJ2-3
clone_size: few
cdr3_aa: CASSFLSGTDTQYF
cdr3_nt: TGTGCCAGCAGTTTTTTATCTGGCACAGATACGCAGTATTTT

v_call: TRBV27
d_call: -
j_call: TRBJ2-7
clone_size: medium-sized
cdr3_aa: CASSLGTYYEQYF
cdr3_nt: TGTGCCAGCAGTTTAGGCACGTACTACGAGCAGTACTTC

v_call: TRBV5-1
d_call: TRBD2
j_call: TRBJ2-3
clone_size: medium-sized
cdr3_aa: CASSLAEAGGPGDTQYF
cdr3_nt: TGCGCCAGCAGCTTGGCCGAGGCGGGAGGGCCTGGAGATACGCAGTATTTT

v_call: TRBV5-4
d_call: -
j_call: TRBJ2-7
clone_size: -
cdr3_aa: CASSLRGNPYEQYF
cdr3_nt: TGTGCCAGCAGCTTACGAGGGAATCCCTACGAGCAGTACTTC

v_call: TRBV4-1
d_call: -
j_call: TRBJ1-5
clone_size: medium-sized
cdr3_aa: CASSLLWGSNQPQHF
cdr3_nt: TGCGCCAGCAGCCTCCTCTGGGGAAGCAATCAGCCCCAGCATTTT

v_call: TRBV4-2
d_call: -
j_call: TRBJ2-7
clone_size: -
cdr3_aa: CASSLRGNPYEQYF
cdr3_nt: TGTGCCAGCAGCTTACGAGGGAATCCCTACGAGCAGTACTTC

v_call: TRBV4-3
d_call: TRBD1
j_call: TRBJ2-5
clone_size: few
cdr3_aa: CASSQTGSGETQYF
cdr3_nt: TGCGCCAGCAGCCAGACAGGGTCCGGAGAGACCCAGTACTTC

v_call: TRBV30
d_call: -
j_call: TRBJ1-5
clone_size: large
cdr3_aa: CAWSWGSEQPQHF
cdr3_nt: TGTGCCTGGAGCTGGGGGTCGGAGCAGCCCCAGCATTTT

v_call: TRBV15
d_call: TRBD2
j_call: TRBJ2-2
clone_size: few
cdr3_aa: CATSPVGGGRENAYLNTGELFF
cdr3_nt: TGTGCCACCAGCCCTGTGGGGGGCGGGAGGGAAAACGCATATTTAAACACCGGGGAGCTGTTTTTT

v_call: TRBV6-1
d_call: -
j_call: TRBJ2-3
clone_size: -
cdr3_aa: CASSLTSARTDTQYF
cdr3_nt: TGTGCCAGCAGTCTTACCTCGGCGCGCACAGATACGCAGTATTTT

v_call: TRBV29-1
d_call: -
j_call: TRBJ2-7
clone_size: medium-sized
cdr3_aa: CSVNVGDYEQYF
cdr3_nt: TGCAGCGTTAATGTTGGGGACTACGAGCAGTACTTC

v_call: TRBV11-2
d_call: TRBD2
j_call: TRBJ2-5
clone_size: medium-sized
cdr3_aa: CASSPLGTRGFQETQYF
cdr3_nt: TGTGCCAGCAGCCCACTCGGGACTAGAGGGTTCCAAGAGACCCAGTACTTC

v_call: TRBV6-5
d_call: TRBD2
j_call: TRBJ2-3
clone_size: medium-sized
cdr3_aa: CASSYLSGSADTQYF
cdr3_nt: TGTGCCAGCAGTTACCTTAGCGGGAGCGCAGATACGCAGTATTTT

v_call: TRBV7-6
d_call: -
j_call: TRBJ2-7
clone_size: few
cdr3_aa: CASSLGSSFSYEQYF
cdr3_nt: TGTGCCAGCAGCTTAGGGTCGAGCTTTTCCTACGAGCAGTACTTC

v_call: TRBV5-7
d_call: -
j_call: TRBJ1-1
clone_size: few
cdr3_aa: CASSLGGNTEAFF
cdr3_nt: TGTGCCAGCAGCTTGGGAGGAAACACTGAAGCTTTCTTT

v_call: TRBV7-6
d_call: TRBD2
j_call: TRBJ2-3
clone_size: few
cdr3_aa: CASSLAGTSGRLDTQYF
cdr3_nt: TGTGCCAGCAGCTTAGCGGGGACTAGCGGGAGATTGGATACGCAGTATTTT

v_call: TRBV4-3
d_call: TRBD2
j_call: TRBJ2-2
clone_size: large
cdr3_aa: CASSQVLAGEGMAGELFF
cdr3_nt: TGCGCCAGCAGCCAAGTACTAGCGGGAGAAGGGATGGCCGGGGAGCTGTTTTTT

v_call: TRBV6-5
d_call: TRBD2
j_call: TRBJ2-5
clone_size: -
cdr3_aa: CAGSLLAGQETQYF
cdr3_nt: TGTGCCGGCAGTCTCTTAGCGGGCCAAGAGACCCAGTACTTC

v_call: TRBV27
d_call: -
j_call: TRBJ2-2
clone_size: -
cdr3_aa: CASSLSAPTGELFF
cdr3_nt: TGTGCCAGCAGTTTATCGGCCCCCACCGGGGAGCTGTTTTTT

v_call: TRBV27
d_call: -
j_call: TRBJ2-1
clone_size: medium-sized
cdr3_aa: CATTVYNEQFF
cdr3_nt: TGTGCCACGACAGTGTACAATGAGCAGTTCTTC

v_call: TRBV6-6
d_call: -
j_call: TRBJ1-2
clone_size: few
cdr3_aa: CASSYSTAYGYTF
cdr3_nt: TGTGCCAGCAGTTACTCGACCGCTTATGGCTACACCTTC

v_call: TRBV27
d_call: TRBD1
j_call: TRBJ1-2
clone_size: few
cdr3_aa: CASSLHRGDYGYTF
cdr3_nt: TGTGCCAGCAGTTTACACAGGGGGGACTATGGCTACACCTTC

v_call: TRBV18
d_call: -
j_call: TRBJ2-7
clone_size: medium-sized
cdr3_aa: CASSPQRIEQYF
cdr3_nt: TGTGCCAGCTCACCACAGAGGATAGAGCAGTACTTC

v_call: TRBV9
d_call: -
j_call: TRBJ1-3
clone_size: medium-sized
cdr3_aa: CASSVEVGSGNTIYF
cdr3_nt: TGTGCCAGCAGCGTAGAGGTGGGCTCCGGAAACACCATATATTTT

v_call: TRBV27
d_call: -
j_call: TRBJ2-7
clone_size: -
cdr3_aa: CASSFSRDGEQYF
cdr3_nt: TGTGCCAGCAGTTTTTCCAGGGATGGCGAGCAGTACTTC

v_call: TRBV29-1
d_call: -
j_call: TRBJ1-1
clone_size: large
cdr3_aa: CSVYAGSEAFF
cdr3_nt: TGCAGCGTTTATGCGGGGTCTGAAGCTTTCTTT

v_call: TRBV6-5
d_call: -
j_call: TRBJ2-7
clone_size: -
cdr3_aa: CASRGDSNYEQYF
cdr3_nt: TGTGCCAGCAGGGGGGATAGCAACTACGAGCAGTACTTC

v_call: TRBV28
d_call: -
j_call: TRBJ1-1
clone_size: -
cdr3_aa: CASSPPRYGEAFF
cdr3_nt: TGTGCCAGCAGTCCCCCCCGCTATGGTGAAGCTTTCTTT

v_call: TRBV30
d_call: -
j_call: TRBJ1-5
clone_size: medium-sized
cdr3_aa: CAWSLTINSNQPQHF
cdr3_nt: TGTGCCTGGAGCCTAACGATTAATAGCAATCAGCCCCAGCATTTT

v_call: TRBV5-1
d_call: -
j_call: TRBJ2-7
clone_size: -
cdr3_aa: CASSHHRESSYEQYF
cdr3_nt: TGCGCCAGCAGCCACCACAGGGAGAGCTCCTACGAGCAGTACTTC

v_call: TRBV28
d_call: TRBD1
j_call: TRBJ1-2
clone_size: medium-sized
cdr3_aa: CASSQDREGDYGYTF
cdr3_nt: TGTGCCAGCAGTCAGGACAGGGAGGGTGACTATGGCTACACCTTC

v_call: TRBV15
d_call: -
j_call: TRBJ1-4
clone_size: -
cdr3_aa: CAARLGRGEKLFF
cdr3_nt: TGTGCCGCCCGCCTGGGGCGCGGTGAAAAACTGTTTTTT

v_call: TRBV6-6
d_call: -
j_call: TRBJ2-7
clone_size: -
cdr3_aa: CASSYESGAGYEQYF
cdr3_nt: TGTGCCAGCAGTTACGAGTCGGGAGCAGGGTACGAGCAGTACTTC

v_call: TRBV4-2
d_call: TRBD1
j_call: TRBJ2-7
clone_size: few
cdr3_aa: CASSQLQGAAGQYF
cdr3_nt: TGTGCCAGCAGCCAGCTACAGGGGGCGGCAGGGCAGTACTTC

v_call: TRBV6-6
d_call: -
j_call: TRBJ1-2
clone_size: -
cdr3_aa: CASITTNGGGYTF
cdr3_nt: TGTGCCAGCATAACAACCAACGGGGGTGGCTACACCTTC

v_call: TRBV11-2
d_call: -
j_call: TRBJ2-7
clone_size: large
cdr3_aa: CASGDNSYEQYF
cdr3_nt: TGTGCCAGTGGGGACAATTCCTACGAGCAGTACTTC

v_call: TRBV7-8
d_call: TRBD2
j_call: TRBJ2-1
clone_size: medium-sized
cdr3_aa: CASSLTSGIMDEQFF
cdr3_nt: TGTGCCAGCAGCTTAACTAGCGGGATTATGGATGAGCAGTTCTTC

v_call: TRBV27
d_call: TRBD1
j_call: TRBJ2-7
clone_size: medium-sized
cdr3_aa: CASGQGVYEQYF
cdr3_nt: TGTGCCAGCGGACAGGGGGTCTACGAGCAGTACTTC

v_call: TRBV29-1
d_call: -
j_call: TRBJ2-7
clone_size: medium-sized
cdr3_aa: CSVEYTDYEQYF
cdr3_nt: TGCAGCGTTGAATACACGGACTACGAGCAGTACTTC

v_call: TRBV18
d_call: -
j_call: TRBJ2-5
clone_size: -
cdr3_aa: CASSPPNGATETQYF
cdr3_nt: TGTGCCAGCTCACCCCCTAATGGAGCTACGGAGACCCAGTACTTC

v_call: TRBV11-3
d_call: -
j_call: TRBJ2-3
clone_size: -
cdr3_aa: CASSLGRNTDTQYF
cdr3_nt: TGTGCCAGCAGCTTGGGCAGAAACACAGATACGCAGTATTTT

v_call: TRBV5-1
d_call: TRBD1
j_call: TRBJ2-2
clone_size: large
cdr3_aa: CASSLGTGEFGGELFF
cdr3_nt: TGCGCCAGCAGCTTGGGGACAGGGGAATTTGGCGGGGAGCTGTTTTTT

v_call: TRBV19
d_call: TRBD1
j_call: TRBJ1-1
clone_size: medium-sized
cdr3_aa: CASSYTGTADEAFF
cdr3_nt: TGTGCCAGTAGTTACACCGGGACAGCGGATGAAGCTTTCTTT

v_call: TRBV7-6
d_call: TRBD2
j_call: TRBJ2-7
clone_size: large
cdr3_aa: CASSLVPPTSEIPYEQYF
cdr3_nt: TGTGCCAGCAGCTTAGTTCCCCCAACTAGCGAGATACCCTACGAGCAGTACTTC